The source of this T cell receptor beta chain is a study of blood T cell repertoires in COVID-19 (dated by TCRdb to between 2020 and 2021). About the investigation overall: The collaborator samples originated in the United States, Italy and Spain and spanned the acute and convalescent phases of COVID-19. The repertoires were made available in a free public database intended to serve as a resource for research on the immune response to SARS-CoV-2. Where available, HLA class I and class II types were taken from metadata supplied by the sample provider and were not determined by assay-based typing. A de-identified subject ID, COVID-19 status, age in years and sex were almost always included in the sample metadata. Subjects who had been exposed to COVID-19, were actively infected with it, or had recovered from it provided the deeply sampled blood TCRbeta repertoires that made up the dataset. Samples came from the ongoing ImmuneRACE study (first 160 participants) plus 1,254 subjects from 6 global collaborators. The material from the prospective study consisted of cDNA or gDNA derived from T cells, B-cell-depleted T cells, or PBMCs.

The immunoSEQ Assay, a bias-controlled multiplex PCR, was used to amplify TCRbeta CDR3 regions from genomic DNA. The paper's data handling went like this. The number of nucleated cells in each sample was estimated from the amplification of reference gene primers within the assay. To quantify the absolute abundance of each unique TCRbeta CDR3 rearrangement, sequence reads were collapsed and filtered. For each sample, productive Simpson clonality was calculated as the square root of Simpson's diversity index over productive rearrangements. TCRdb carries this immuneACCESS record with in-frame sequences only. Its versions omit some clonotypes, under half of them owing to an unresolved V gene in the studies checked, with the rest unexplained. The V and J calls and clone size are taken from that table; D and trimming were inferred from the DNA. The sample includes about 110,000 clones, with around three quarters observed a single time. Under 10% of the sample goes to the ten largest clones.

From V the trimming removes 0 bases and from J it removes 5 bases, while the gene matches leave 6 bases of the junction unaccounted for. CDR1 and CDR2 were assigned from the germline V gene as LGHNA and YSLEER. The CDR3 numbers 15 residues from cysteine through phenylalanine. The DNA shown is the 45-base CDR3, in frame from base 1. Here is what the overall study found, with its caveats: How much clinical and demographic metadata was included differed by source and by participant, and the metadata was provided uncurated.

Collaborating institutions collected whole blood in K2EDTA tubes following their own protocols. Collaborator samples were shipped for TCRbeta analysis as frozen whole blood, isolated PBMCs, or DNA extracted from either sample type. About this clone: There is no known antigen for this receptor. Base qualities were left out, and no much larger clone turns up one base away.

This chain joins TRBV4-3 to TRBJ1-1; 7 junctional bases match TRBD1. The specimen sequenced was peripheral blood. The sequence was collected from a woman aged 60 to 75 with acute or convalescent COVID-19. CDR3 region: CASSQDFRDSTEAFF. The DNA sequence reads TGCGCCAGCAGCCAAGATTTCCGGGACAGTACTGAAGCTTTCTTT.